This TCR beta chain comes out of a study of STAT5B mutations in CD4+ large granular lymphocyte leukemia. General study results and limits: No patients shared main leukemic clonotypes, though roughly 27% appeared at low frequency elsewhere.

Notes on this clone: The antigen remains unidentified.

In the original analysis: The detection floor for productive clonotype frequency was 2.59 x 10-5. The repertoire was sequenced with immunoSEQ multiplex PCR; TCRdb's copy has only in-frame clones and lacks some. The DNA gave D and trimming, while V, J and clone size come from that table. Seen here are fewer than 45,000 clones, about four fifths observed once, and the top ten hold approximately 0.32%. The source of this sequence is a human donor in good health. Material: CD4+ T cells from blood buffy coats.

CDR3 DNA: TGTGCCAGCAGTTTATCGCGCGGGACGGACGCTCCCTATGGCTACACCTTC. It specifies CASSLSRGTDAPYGYTF. The chain recombines TRBV27 with TRBJ1-2; tentatively, D is TRBD1 (5 bases). CDR3 length: 17 amino acids. Deletions cut 0 bases from V and 4 bases from J, with 18 bases between. The germline V gene has CDR1 MNHEY and CDR2 SMNVEV (reference sequence).